This T cell receptor (beta chain) comes out of a study of response to subunit inactivated influenza vaccine. Study-wide findings and caveats: Few additional T cells are recruited per seasonal influenza vaccination, authors suggested.

Points on this clonotype: Its antigen is as yet unknown.

Each CDR3 protein is one row after TCRdb ran MiXCR on the RT-PCR reads. The repertoire holds fewer than 700,000 distinct CDR3 sequences, with 10% to 15% as singletons. The CDR3 has 17 residues. The germline V and J ends were trimmed by 2 bases and 2 bases, with 19 bases remaining between them. The germline V gene encodes CDR1 MNHEY and CDR2 SVGEGT. V gene TRBV6-2 or TRBV6-3 combines with J gene TRBJ2-7, with D perhaps TRBD1 (6 bases). The sequences come from PBMCs from blood, collected about 6 weeks after vaccination. The receptor comes from a man aged 50 to 60 who received an inactivated influenza vaccine. The CDR3 is CASSYGPTGRSPYEQYF. CDR3 in DNA: TGTGCCAGCAGTTACGGGCCAACAGGGAGAAGTCCCTACGAGCAGTACTTC.